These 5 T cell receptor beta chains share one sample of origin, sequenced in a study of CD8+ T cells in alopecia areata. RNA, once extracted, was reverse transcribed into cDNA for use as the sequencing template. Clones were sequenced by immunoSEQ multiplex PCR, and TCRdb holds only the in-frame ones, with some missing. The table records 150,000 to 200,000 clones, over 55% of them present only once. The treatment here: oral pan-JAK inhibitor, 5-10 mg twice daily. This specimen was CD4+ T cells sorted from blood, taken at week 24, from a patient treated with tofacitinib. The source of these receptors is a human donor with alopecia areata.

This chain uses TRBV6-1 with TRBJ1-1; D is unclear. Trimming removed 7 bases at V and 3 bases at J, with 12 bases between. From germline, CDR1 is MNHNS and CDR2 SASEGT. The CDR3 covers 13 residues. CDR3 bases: TGTGCCAGCACGCGGCAGGTCGACACTGAAGCTTTCTTT. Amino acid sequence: CASTRQVDTEAFF.

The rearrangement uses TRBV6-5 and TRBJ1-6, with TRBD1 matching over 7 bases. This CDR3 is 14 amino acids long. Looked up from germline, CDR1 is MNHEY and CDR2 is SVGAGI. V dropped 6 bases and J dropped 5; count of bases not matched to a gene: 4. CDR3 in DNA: TGTGCCAGCAGCTCACAGGGGAATAATTCACCCCTCCACTTT. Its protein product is CASSSQGNNSPLHF.

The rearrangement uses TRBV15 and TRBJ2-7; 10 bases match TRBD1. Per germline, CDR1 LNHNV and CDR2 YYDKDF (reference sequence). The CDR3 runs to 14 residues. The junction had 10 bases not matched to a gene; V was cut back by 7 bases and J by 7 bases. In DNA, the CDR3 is TGTGCCACCAAAGAAGGGACAGGGGTAGGAGAGCAGTACTTC. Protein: CATKEGTGVGEQYF.

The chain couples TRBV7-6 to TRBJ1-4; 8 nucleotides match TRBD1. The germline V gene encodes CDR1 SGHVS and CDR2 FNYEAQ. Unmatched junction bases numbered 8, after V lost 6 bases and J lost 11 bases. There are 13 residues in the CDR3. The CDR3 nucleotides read TGTGCCAGCAGTCGGGACAGGTTTCGGAAACTGTTTTTT. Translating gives CASSRDRFRKLFF.

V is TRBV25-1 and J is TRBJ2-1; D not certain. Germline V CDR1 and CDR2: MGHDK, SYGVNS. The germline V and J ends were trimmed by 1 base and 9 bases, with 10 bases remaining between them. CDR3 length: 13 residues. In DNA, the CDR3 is TGTGCCAGCAGTGAATCGACGGTGGGTGAGCAGTTCTTC. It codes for CASSESTVGEQFF.